The clone carrying this T cell receptor (beta chain) has only a few counts. Its antigen is unidentified. This entry comes from a study of T cells after yellow fever vaccination. Study-level results: Among primary-vaccination clones, most reappeared after the booster, at roughly 95% for CD4 and 88% for CD8.

The CDR3 totals 16 residues. J gave up 7 bases and V 1 base, and 9 bases lay outside the gene matches. The germline gives CDR1 MGHDK, CDR2 SYGVNS. TCRdb recomputed calls from the 5' RACE reads with MiXCR, one row per CDR3 protein. The data show hundreds of thousands of distinct CDR3 sequences, 12% seen once. This receptor was obtained from a man aged 30-40 years who received the YFV17D yellow fever vaccine. The gene calls are TRBV25-1 and TRBJ2-1, with 8 bases identical to TRBD2. Material: PBMCs, obtained on the day of the yellow fever booster vaccination. CDR3 in DNA: TGTGCCAGCAGTGAATTGGAACTAGCGGCCACAAATGAGCAGTTCTTC. Amino acid sequence: CASSELELAATNEQFF.